Listed below are T cell receptor beta chains from one sample, sequenced in a study of shared clonotypes between healthy human individuals. TCRdb's table, derived via immunoSEQ multiplex PCR, lists solely in-frame clones and lacks some. The sample lists hundreds of thousands of clones; 95% to 97% were seen once. The sample comprised naive CD4+ T cells sorted from blood. These receptors originate from a woman under 40 in good health. Both conserved end residues are part of each CDR3.

TRBV28	TRBJ2-7	CASSQRGHGEKQYF
TRBV28	TRBJ2-3	CASSRPGQGADTQYF
TRBV7-2	TRBJ2-2	CASSKTTAPGELFF
TRBV28	TRBJ1-2	CASSEQGIYGYTF
TRBV13	TRBJ2-2	CASRRAGENGELFF
TRBV19	TRBJ1-1	CASLGTVGRTEAFF
TRBV11-2	TRBJ1-4	CASSSVYRGEKLFF
TRBV30	TRBJ1-4	CAWSVRGNRLGKLFF
TRBV5-1	.	CASSLEADYYEQYF
TRBV5-4	TRBJ2-7	CASSLGLAGGEQYF
TRBV6-6	TRBJ1-1	CASIPYTTGGTEAFF
TRBV27	TRBJ2-7	CASSSGRRSYEQYF
TRBV7-2	TRBJ2-1	CASSFSSGGTYNEQFF
TRBV5-1	TRBJ1-5	CASSPAPFGQPQHF
TRBV19	TRBJ2-7	CASSTPGRYYEQYF
TRBV5-4	TRBJ1-3	CASSPDRSGNTIYF
TRBV5-5	TRBJ2-7	CASSFKFGVSEQYF
TRBV7-9	TRBJ2-7	CASSTPRGGSYEQYF
TRBV6-1	TRBJ2-7	CASSATSTGNEQYF
TRBV28	TRBJ2-1	CASRLYNEQFF
TRBV11-2	TRBJ2-7	CASSFRDRVYEQYF
TRBV2	TRBJ1-5	CASSEISGRENQPQHF
TRBV4-2	TRBJ1-1	CASSQVPGVNTEAFF
TRBV27	TRBJ2-7	CASSPRDRGLYSSYEQYF
TRBV28	TRBJ2-2	CASTPGGGGKGTGELFF
TRBV9	TRBJ1-6	CASSQDRGGFINSPLHF
TRBV6-1	TRBJ1-3	CASSETTGQGNTIYF
TRBV5-1	TRBJ2-3	CASSEASGSTDTQYF
TRBV30	TRBJ1-5	CAWSGGDFNQPQHF
TRBV6-1	TRBJ2-3	CASSGRGLSADTQYF
TRBV10-3	TRBJ1-6	CAIGSREIANSPLHF
TRBV4-1	.	CASSRQGIGYEQYF
TRBV18	TRBJ2-3	CASSQDKTSTDTQYF
TRBV11-2	TRBJ2-3	CASSSIEGGINADTQYF
TRBV10-1	TRBJ2-2	CASSESISAQFTGELFF
TRBV19	TRBJ2-2	CASSMRRGVNTGELFF
TRBV27	TRBJ2-1	CASSPLATSSYNEQFF
TRBV14	.	CASSQGPGTGGGEQYF
TRBV28	TRBJ1-5	CASSPSLGNQPQHF
TRBV27	TRBJ1-1	CASSFSTGGDGGNTEAFF
TRBV30	TRBJ1-5	CAWGVSTVRSNQPQHF
TRBV5-6	TRBJ2-5	CASSSLSTTETQYF
TRBV18	TRBJ2-3	CASSPPSGSRTDTQYF
TRBV18	TRBJ1-1	CASSYGGSEAFF
TRBV6-4	TRBJ2-7	CASPRISYEQYF
TRBV30	TRBJ2-7	CAGTEGGSPQYF
TRBV28	TRBJ2-5	CASSSHPEGETQYF
TRBV4-1	TRBJ1-4	CASSQGPEGEKLFF